This T cell receptor (beta chain) appears in the sequencing data of a study of memory CD4+ T cells and cytomegalovirus serostatus. Study-level information: Healthy Belgian adult donors included nine or ten CMV-positive and about two dozen CMV-negative people.

Original methodology: Out-of-frame sequences were removed, leaving 2,204,828 distinct TCRbeta sequences. Sequencing used immunoSEQ multiplex PCR; TCRdb keeps in-frame clones, though not all of them. The DNA was the basis for D and trimming; V, J and clone size are from that table. Altogether 45,000 to 60,000 clones are present, roughly 78% being singletons, with the ten largest covering 0.67%. Notes on this clone: The antigen remains unidentified.

Findings and limits, study-wide: Suggested: most of the CMV-linked TCR signature lies in CD4+ memory cells.

Single viable CD3+CD4+CD8-CD45RO+ cells were sorted as the memory CD4+ T cells. Germline CDR1 reads LNHDA; CDR2 reads SQIVND (reference sequence). The CDR3 totals 15 residues. Trimming removed 7 bases from V and 1 base from J, with 14 bases in between. The sample comprised memory CD4+ T cells from blood. This sequence joins TRBV19 and TRBJ2-4; TRBD1 or TRBD2 may be the D gene (6 bases each). The clonotype comes from an adult in good health and CMV-seronegative. As DNA, the CDR3 is TGTGCCAGTACCTCGTGGGGGGCGGCCAAAAACATTCAGTACTTC. Protein sequence: CASTSWGAAKNIQYF.